This TCR beta chain was identified in a study of cytomegalovirus exposure and HLA in healthy donors. V lost 3 bases to trimming and J lost 1 base, with 15 bases between them. CDR1 and CDR2 (germline): GTSNPN, SVGIG (reference sequence). The CDR3 has 15 residues. PCR employed 60 Vbeta and 13 Jbeta primers. Some clones are missing from TCRdb's copy, which holds only in-frame ones; the method was immunoSEQ multiplex PCR. The table includes around 210,000 clones, 60% to 80% detected once. The V gene is TRBV30, the J gene TRBJ1-1; no clear D gene. The origin of this receptor is a woman aged 30 to 39 in good health and CMV-seronegative. The sample consisted of PBMCs. CDR3 nucleotides: TGTGCCTGGAGCCCCCCTAGCTGGGGGAACACTGAAGCTTTCTTT. Translating gives CAWSPPSWGNTEAFF. The full variable domain, its missing parts supplied by reference TRBV30 and TRBJ1-1, is SQTIHQWPATLVQPVGSPLSLECTVEGTSNPNLYWYRQAAGRGLQLLFYSVGIGQISSEVPQNLSASRPQDRQFILSSKKLLLSDSGFYLCAWSPPSWGNTEAFFGQGTRLTVV.